The 20 T cell receptor beta chains listed next were all sequenced from one sample in a study of cytomegalovirus exposure and HLA in healthy donors. The PCR was carried out with 60 Vbeta primers and 13 Jbeta primers. The data were produced by immunoSEQ multiplex PCR, yet TCRdb's version contains in-frame clones alone and is incomplete. In the table there are 300,000 or so clones, 84% of which are singletons. The sequenced sample consisted of PBMCs. These receptors all come from a woman in her thirties or forties in good health and CMV-seropositive.

V and J are TRBV11-2 and TRBJ2-3; 7 bases line up with TRBD2. There are 16 residues in the CDR3. The germline CDR1 and CDR2 sequences are SGHAT and FQNNGV. After removal of 1 base from V and 2 bases from J, the junction contained 6 bases not matched to a gene. CDR3 nucleotides: TGTGCCAGCAGCTTAGGGACTAGGGTACTCACAGATACGCAGTATTTT. Protein product: CASSLGTRVLTDTQYF. Supplemented by reference TRBV11-2 and TRBJ2-3, the full variable domain reads EAGVAQSPRYKIIEKRQSVAFWCNPISGHATLYWYQQILGQGPKLLIQFQNNGVVDDSQLPKDRFSAERLKGVDSTLKIQPAKLEDSAVYLCASSLGTRVLTDTQYFGPGTRLTVL.

The V and J genes are TRBV27 and TRBJ2-5; a possible D gene is TRBD1 (5 bases). Near its end, the DNA agrees better with TRBJ2-7, so the J call may be wrong. CDR3 length equals 15 residues. Germline V gene data show CDR1 as MNHEY and CDR2 as SMNVEV (reference sequence). This CDR3 is CASSLTAGSTYEQYF. CDR3 bases: TGTGCCAGCAGTTTAACGGCAGGGTCAACCTACGAGCAGTACTTC.

The rearrangement joins TRBV9 to TRBJ1-1; D might be TRBD1 (6 bases). The CDR3 has 15 amino acids. CDR1 and CDR2 (germline): SGDLS, YYNGEE. Trimming removed 3 bases from V and 1 base from J, with 13 bases in between. This chain's CDR3 is CASSGVDRPNTEAFF. The CDR3 bases are TGTGCCAGCAGCGGAGTGGACAGACCGAACACTGAAGCTTTCTTT.

The V and J genes are TRBV5-6 and TRBJ1-4; the D gene is possibly TRBD1 (6 bases). The ends were cut back, 4 bases at V and 8 bases at J, with 15 bases in the middle. Germline V gene lookup returns CDR1 SGHDT and CDR2 YYEEEE. This CDR3 region has 14 residues. DNA for the CDR3: TGTGCCAGCAGCACCGCGGGGGCGGAGGAAAAACTGTTTTTT. Translated: CASSTAGAEEKLFF.

CDR3 nucleotides: TGTGCCAGCACCAGGGGCCAGTCCTCCTACGAGCAGTACTTC. Protein sequence: CASTRGQSSYEQYF. This rearrangement joins TRBV6-5 to TRBJ2-7; maybe TRBD1 (6 bases). The V end was cut by 7 bases, the J end by 0 bases, with 13 bases between. The CDR3 is 14 residues long. Germline V gene sequence: CDR1 MNHEY, CDR2 SVGAGI.

There are a few counts of this clone. The rearrangement uses TRBV19 and TRBJ2-7; 8 nucleotides agree with TRBD2. Germline CDR1 reads LNHDA; CDR2 reads SQIVND (reference sequence). J lost 2 bases, V lost 1 base, and 10 bases had no gene match. The CDR3 loop spans 17 amino acids. The DNA for the CDR3 is TGTGCCAGTAGTATAGCATCGGGGGGGCGGGCAGCCTACGAGCAGTACTTC. This codes for CASSIASGGRAAYEQYF. The complete variable domain, with remaining parts taken from reference TRBV19 and TRBJ2-7, reads DGGITQSPKYLFRKEGQNVTLSCEQNLNHDAMYWYRQDPGQGLRLIYYSQIVNDFQKGDIAEGYSVSREKKESFPLTVTSAQKNPTAFYLCASSIASGGRAAYEQYFGPGTRLTVT.

This sequence joins TRBV5-1 and TRBJ2-7, with D perhaps matching TRBD2 (6 bases). The V gene's germline CDR1 is SGHRS and CDR2 YFSETQ. V lost 0 bases and J 6 bases, leaving 16 bases between the germline ends. The CDR3 totals 15 residues. The CDR3 nucleotides are TGCGCCAGCAGCTTGGGAGGCGGGACCCTCTCCGAGCAGTACTTC. Amino acids: CASSLGGGTLSEQYF.

V gene TRBV28 combines with J gene TRBJ2-4; TRBD1 might be the D (6 bases). Trimming removed 5 bases from V and 0 bases from J, with 11 bases in between. CDR1 is MDHEN, CDR2 SYDVKM, per germline. This CDR3 is built from 15 residues. The CDR3 region has the DNA TGTGCCAGCAGTCTCACAGGGTTAGCCAAAAACATTCAGTACTTC. Its translation: CASSLTGLAKNIQYF.

The chain carries TRBV27 and TRBJ2-7; 8 bases line up with TRBD1. The CDR3 spans 14 residues. Per the germline V gene, CDR1 is MNHEY and CDR2 is SMNVEV (reference sequence). The V and J ends lost 5 bases and 6 bases, in that order; junction bases with no gene match: 9. The chain's CDR3 is CASSAQTGALEQYF. The DNA for the CDR3 is TGTGCCAGCAGTGCCCAGACAGGGGCACTCGAGCAGTACTTC.

The chain links TRBV28 to TRBJ1-6; 8 bases agree with TRBD1. The CDR3 contains 16 residues. Germline loops: CDR1 MDHEN, CDR2 SYDVKM. Trimming removed 3 bases from V and 9 bases from J; junction bases left unmatched: 10. CDR3 DNA sequence: TGTGCCAGCAGTTTCCTTTACAGGGGGAAAGGTTCACCCCTCCACTTT. This translates into CASSFLYRGKGSPLHF.

V usage is TRBV6-1 and J usage is TRBJ1-1; D is unclear. Between the trimmed V and J ends, which lost 6 bases and 7 bases, there was a span of 9 bases. CDR3 length: 11 residues. Germline CDR1 reads MNHNS; CDR2 reads SASEGT. This chain's CDR3 is CASRAVYEAFF. CDR3 DNA sequence: TGTGCCAGCAGGGCCGTATATGAAGCTTTCTTT.

The genes are TRBV7-8 and TRBJ1-2; 8 nucleotides match TRBD1. This CDR3 has 13 residues. V trimming: 2 bases; J trimming: 6 bases; junction bases outside the gene matches: 2. From germline, CDR1 is SGHVS and CDR2 FQNEAQ. CDR3 region: CASSLRRGHGYTF. CDR3 nucleotide sequence: TGTGCCAGCAGCTTACGCAGGGGGCATGGCTACACCTTC.

Regarding this clone: Other DNA sequences in this sample translate to the same CDR3. The genes are TRBV27 and TRBJ2-1, with 8 bases matching TRBD2. The CDR3 is 16 residues long. V was clipped by 4 bases and J by 0 bases; unmatched bases: 5. In germline, CDR1 is MNHEY, CDR2 SMNVEV (reference sequence). The CDR3 coding sequence is TGTGCCAGCAGTTCTAGCGGGCGGAGCTCCTACAATGAGCAGTTCTTC. Translated, it gives CASSSSGRSSYNEQFF.

This clone has just one count. The chain has TRBV7-2 and TRBJ1-2; TRBD1 agrees at 8 bases. Looked up from germline, CDR1 is SGHTA and CDR2 is FQGNSA. V lost 5 bases and J lost 1; bases outside the gene matches: 6. The CDR3 extends over 15 amino acids. CDR3 sequence reads: CASSTETGVNYGYTF. In DNA, the CDR3 is TGTGCCAGCAGCACAGAGACAGGGGTTAACTATGGCTACACCTTC.

In this sample, this clone turned up once. The gene calls are TRBV9 and TRBJ2-2; D possibly corresponds to TRBD2 (5 bases). Trimming removed 3 bases at V and 6 bases at J, with 15 bases between. The germline V gene encodes CDR1 SGDLS and CDR2 YYNGEE. This CDR3 has 15 residues. CDR3 sequence: CASSAWVTGSGELFF. For the CDR3, the DNA is TGTGCCAGCAGCGCCTGGGTAACGGGGTCCGGGGAGCTGTTTTTT.

This clone showed up just once. The chain uses TRBV1 and TRBJ1-6; the tabulated D call, TRBD1, remains unverified against the DNA. TRBV1 is a recognized pseudogene. The CDR3 consists of 16 residues. As DNA, the CDR3 is TGCACCAGCAGCCAAGCAGGGGGCCGTTATAATTCACCCCTCCACTTT. This translates into CTSSQAGGRYNSPLHF.

V gene TRBV28 combines with J gene TRBJ2-7; TRBD1 agrees at 11 bases. Trimming at V came to 4 bases and at J to 4 bases, leaving 3 bases not matched to a gene. This CDR3 contains 14 residues. CDR1 and CDR2 from the germline V gene are MDHEN and SYDVKM. CDR3 protein: CASSSGTGGYEQYF. The CDR3 DNA reads TGTGCCAGCAGTTCCGGGACAGGGGGGTACGAGCAGTACTTC.

The chain links TRBV7-2 to TRBJ1-4; D remains unclear. The CDR3 is made up of 15 amino acids. Trimming took off 2 bases at V and 3 bases at J, with 10 bases between the two ends. Per germline, CDR1 SGHTA and CDR2 FQGNSA. CDR3 residues: CASSLTGNPNEKLFF. The CDR3 coding sequence is TGTGCCAGCAGCTTAACGGGGAACCCTAATGAAAAACTGTTTTTT.

The rearrangement links TRBV28 to TRBJ2-7, with D tentatively TRBD1 (6 bases). Germline CDR1 and CDR2: MDHEN and SYDVKM. The length of the CDR3 is 15 residues. V dropped 5 bases and J dropped 3 bases, with 17 bases sitting between them. For the CDR3, the DNA is TGTGCCAGCAGTCCCGCCGGCCAGGGGAACTACGAGCAGTACTTC. Its translation: CASSPAGQGNYEQYF.

The rearrangement uses TRBV13 and TRBJ1-1, with D hard to call. There are 13 residues in the CDR3. Trimming left V 5 bases short and J 6 bases short, with 13 bases between. From germline, CDR1 is PRHDT and CDR2 FYEKMQ (reference sequence). CDR3 nucleotides: TGTGCCAGCAGCGTTACTGTCTTCTCTGAAGCTTTCTTT. Translated, it gives CASSVTVFSEAFF.